Listed below are T cell receptor beta chains from one sample, sequenced in a study of CD8 T cells in Susac syndrome. TCRdb fed the immunoSEQ multiplex PCR reads into MiXCR, producing one record per CDR3 protein. The table has approximately 190,000 distinct CDR3 sequences, 95% seen once. The sample was CD4+ T cells from PBMCs. The receptors here all came from a human donor with Susac syndrome. The CDR3 runs from the conserved cysteine through the conserved F or W. A D gene is named only where the DNA matches it firmly.

.	TRBJ2-1	TRBV29-1	TGCAGCGTTGAAGCACCCTACAATGAGCAGTTCTTC	CSVEAPYNEQFF
.	TRBJ1-1	TRBV27	TGTGCCAGCAAGGGCCTGGGGCCTTGGTACACTGAAGCTTTCTTT	CASKGLGPWYTEAFF
TRBD1	TRBJ2-4	TRBV2	TGTGCCAGCGAGGGGGCGAACATTCAGTACTTC	CASEGANIQYF
.	TRBJ1-6	TRBV10-3	TGTGCCATCAGGGAGGGGAGCTCCTATAATTCACCCCTCCACTTT	CAIREGSSYNSPLHF
TRBD2	TRBJ2-5	TRBV29-1	TGCAGCGCCTGGGCGGGGGGTCAAGAGACCCAGTACTTC	CSAWAGGQETQYF
.	TRBJ2-1	TRBV12-5	TGTGCTAGTGGTTTCAATGAGCAGTTCTTC	CASGFNEQFF
TRBD2	TRBJ2-5	TRBV9	TGTGCCAGCAGCGTCGGGGGGGGCCTTCACCAAGAGACCCAGTACTTC	CASSVGGGLHQETQYF
TRBD1	TRBJ1-3	TRBV20-1	TGCAGTGCTAGAGAAGGGACAGGAGGAAACACCATATATTTT	CSAREGTGGNTIYF
.	TRBJ1-5	TRBV3-1	TGTGCCAGCAGCCAAGATCCCGGAGACAGGCCCCCCCCACCCCAGCATTTT	CASSQDPGDRPPPPQHF
TRBD2	TRBJ2-1	TRBV10-3	TGTGCCACTTGGACTAGCGGGGGCCGAGGTGAGCAGTTCTTC	CATWTSGGRGEQFF
TRBD1	TRBJ1-4	TRBV15	TGTGCCACCAGCCCCGGGACAGGAGATGAAAAACTGTTTTTT	CATSPGTGDEKLFF
TRBD1	TRBJ2-6	TRBV30	TGTGCCTGGAGTGTTACAGGGGCCCCTGGGGCCAACGTCCTGACTTTC	CAWSVTGAPGANVLTF
.	TRBJ2-2	TRBV9	TGTGCCAGCAGCTCGCACCTGAACCCCAACACCGGGGAGCTGTTTTTT	CASSSHLNPNTGELFF
.	TRBJ2-1	TRBV12-3/TRBV12-4	TGTGCCAGCACCCCAAGGACAGCTATCGATGAGCAGTTCTTC	CASTPRTAIDEQFF
TRBD2	TRBJ2-2	TRBV20-1	TGCAGTGCTAGACCGCGGGGGGGCGGGACCGGGGAGCTGTTTTTT	CSARPRGGGTGELFF
.	TRBJ1-4	TRBV18	TGTGCCAGCTCACCAATCCGGGGGGCAACTAATGAAAAACTGTTTTTT	CASSPIRGATNEKLFF
.	TRBJ2-7	TRBV20-1	TGCAGTGCTAGAGATACAGGGTCCTCCTACGAGCAGTACTTC	CSARDTGSSYEQYF
TRBD1	TRBJ1-5	TRBV15	TGTGCCACCAGCAGGGAAGGACAGGGAAGAGATCAGCCCCAGCATTTT	CATSREGQGRDQPQHF
.	TRBJ2-5	TRBV20-1	TGCAGTGCTAGTAAGACAACCCAAGAGACCCAGTACTTC	CSASKTTQETQYF
.	TRBJ1-5	TRBV9	TGTGCCAGCAGCGTAGCAGAAAATCAGCCCCAGCATTTT	CASSVAENQPQHF